Following are 27 T cell receptor beta chains from one sample sequenced in a study of T cell changes during pregnancy in multiple sclerosis. The repertoire was sequenced with immunoSEQ multiplex PCR; TCRdb's copy has only in-frame clones and lacks some. The repertoire holds 30,000 to 45,000 clones, with around 93% as singletons. The source was CD8+ T cells from peripheral blood mononuclear cells, collected before pregnancy. The receptors here all came from a female donor with multiple sclerosis, enrolled in a pregnancy study.

The chain has TRBV9 and TRBJ2-7; a possible D gene is TRBD1 (8 bases). This CDR3 is built from 16 residues. Germline V gives CDR1 SGDLS, CDR2 YYNGEE. V was trimmed by 0 bases and J by 1 base, leaving 14 bases between them. DNA for the CDR3: TGTGCCAGCAGCGTAGATACAGGGGGGGCTTCCTACGAGCAGTACTTC. Its translation: CASSVDTGGASYEQYF.

The rearrangement joins TRBV5-1 to TRBJ1-1; TRBD1 matches at 10 bases. Germline V CDR1 and CDR2: SGHRS, YFSETQ. After removal of 3 bases from V and 1 base from J, the junction contained 0 bases not matched to a gene. This CDR3 comprises 14 residues. The CDR3 sequence: CASSWTGGNTEAFF. Here the CDR3 DNA reads TGCGCCAGCAGCTGGACAGGGGGGAACACTGAAGCTTTCTTT. The entire variable domain, with the rest obtained from reference TRBV5-1 and TRBJ1-1, is as follows: KAGVTQTPRYLIKTRGQQVTLSCSPISGHRSVSWYQQTPGQGLQFLFEYFSETQRNKGNFPGRFSGRQFSNSRSEMNVSTLELGDSALYLCASSWTGGNTEAFFGQGTRLTVV.

The chain joins TRBV5-1 to TRBJ2-7; the match to TRBD2 covers 7 bases. V dropped 0 bases and J dropped 1; count of bases not matched to a gene: 4. The germline CDR1 and CDR2 sequences are SGHRS and YFSETQ. CDR3 length: 15 amino acids. CDR3 sequence (DNA): TGCGCCAGCAGCTTGGTGGCGGGAGATTCCTACGAGCAGTACTTC. Translating it yields CASSLVAGDSYEQYF. The whole variable domain, filled in from reference TRBV5-1 and TRBJ2-7, reads KAGVTQTPRYLIKTRGQQVTLSCSPISGHRSVSWYQQTPGQGLQFLFEYFSETQRNKGNFPGRFSGRQFSNSRSEMNVSTLELGDSALYLCASSLVAGDSYEQYFGPGTRLTVT.

The chain links TRBV27 to TRBJ2-3; 7 bases align to TRBD1. V shed 3 bases and J 4 bases; nucleotides not matched to a gene: 7. There are 15 residues in the CDR3. Germline values: CDR1 MNHEY, CDR2 SMNVEV (reference sequence). CDR3 in DNA: TGTGCCAGCAGTTTGAAGACAGGGTGGGCAGATACGCAGTATTTT. Its translation is CASSLKTGWADTQYF.

This clone has just one count. The rearrangement joins TRBV7-9 to TRBJ2-7; D might be TRBD2 (6 bases). The CDR3 is 13 residues long. V was trimmed by 5 bases and J by 1 base, leaving 9 bases between them. CDR1 is SEHNR and CDR2 is FQNEAQ in the germline V gene (reference sequence). The CDR3 is CASSHRESYEQYF. Written as DNA, the CDR3 is TGTGCCAGCAGCCACCGGGAGTCCTACGAGCAGTACTTC.

This chain uses TRBV27 with TRBJ1-1; 7 bases match TRBD1. This CDR3 is built from 14 residues. CDR1 is MNHEY and CDR2 is SMNVEV in the germline V gene (reference sequence). The ends lost 0 bases at V and 8 bases at J; junction bases unmatched: 6. This chain's CDR3 is CASSLSRGGREAFF. CDR3 in DNA: TGTGCCAGCAGTTTATCGAGAGGGGGCAGGGAAGCTTTCTTT.

This chain connects TRBV5-1 to TRBJ1-1; maybe TRBD1 (5 bases). The CDR3 is 15 amino acids. Trimming took 1 base from V and 6 from J, leaving 16 bases between them. Per germline, CDR1 SGHRS and CDR2 YFSETQ. The CDR3 DNA sequence: TGCGCCAGCAGCTTGCTGGGCGGGGAGGGGTCTGAAGCTTTCTTT. Amino acid sequence: CASSLLGGEGSEAFF.

V and J are TRBV5-8 and TRBJ1-1; a weak D match, TRBD1 (6 bases). Trimming stripped 7 bases from V and 0 bases from J, with 10 bases between. The CDR3 is 13 residues long. Germline-derived CDR1 and CDR2 are SGHTS and YDEGEE. Written as DNA, the CDR3 is TGTGCCAGCGGGACACCGATGAACACTGAAGCTTTCTTT. Amino acids: CASGTPMNTEAFF.

This clone has a handful of counts. The chain employs TRBV6-1 and TRBJ2-1, with 12 nucleotides matching TRBD2. V lost 7 bases to trimming and J lost 8 bases; unmatched junction nucleotides: 9. Germline V CDR1 and CDR2: MNHNS, SASEGT. The CDR3 runs 15 residues. CDR3 protein: CASTLLAGGRDEQFF. DNA of the CDR3: TGTGCCAGCACCCTCCTAGCGGGAGGGAGGGATGAGCAGTTCTTC.

This chain connects TRBV6-1 to TRBJ1-4; no clear D. Trimming stripped 2 bases from V and 11 bases from J, with 24 bases between. From germline, CDR1 is MNHNS and CDR2 SASEGT. The CDR3 runs to 17 residues. The CDR3 spells CASSESGIGQRPRKLFF. The DNA of the CDR3 is TGTGCCAGCAGTGAAAGCGGTATTGGGCAGCGCCCTAGGAAACTGTTTTTT.

In this sample, this clone turned up once. V and J are TRBV27 and TRBJ2-5, with TRBD1 matching 7 bases. The CDR3 spans 16 residues. The germline V gene has CDR1 MNHEY and CDR2 SMNVEV (reference sequence). The V segment lost 4 bases and the J segment 2 bases; nucleotides outside the gene matches: 10. CDR3 amino acids: CASSSPRTGRQETQYF. The CDR3 coding sequence is TGTGCCAGCAGTTCCCCCCGGACAGGCCGACAAGAGACCCAGTACTTC.

Concerning this clone itself: Other DNA sequences in this specimen translate into the identical CDR3. The chain combines TRBV27 with TRBJ1-1, with TRBD1 as a possible D gene (5 bases). CDR1 and CDR2 from the germline V gene are MNHEY and SMNVEV (reference sequence). The CDR3 length is 13 residues. V was shortened by 3 bases and J by 4 bases, with 9 bases between the two germline ends. CDR3 residues: CASSFGGGTEAFF. The CDR3 nucleotides read TGTGCCAGCAGTTTCGGGGGGGGCACTGAAGCTTTCTTT.

This clone occurred once. This chain joins TRBV9 and TRBJ1-5; 7 bases map to TRBD1. The V gene's germline CDR1 is SGDLS and CDR2 YYNGEE. The ends lost 0 bases at V and 3 bases at J; junction bases unmatched: 3. This CDR3 comprises 15 residues. The DNA for the CDR3 is TGTGCCAGCAGCGTAGAGGGGGCGGACAATCAGCCCCAGCATTTT. Translation: CASSVEGADNQPQHF.

V usage is TRBV6-5 and J usage is TRBJ1-2, with 7 nucleotides matching TRBD1. The CDR3 covers 14 residues. Germline V lookup: CDR1 MNHEY, CDR2 SVGAGI. V lost 6 bases to trimming and J lost 3 bases; unmatched junction nucleotides: 7. CDR3 region: CASSRDRAHYGYTF. CDR3 sequence (DNA): TGTGCCAGCAGCAGAGACAGGGCTCACTATGGCTACACCTTC.

This rearrangement joins TRBV28 to TRBJ1-4, with D perhaps TRBD1 (6 bases). The V gene lost 2 bases and the J gene lost 6 bases, with 16 bases spanning the gap. The germline CDR1 and CDR2 sequences are MDHEN and SYDVKM. This CDR3 is 16 amino acids long. The CDR3 is CASSLRSRTVDEKLFF. CDR3 DNA sequence: TGTGCCAGCAGTTTAAGATCTAGGACAGTCGATGAAAAACTGTTTTTT. The complete variable domain, with remaining parts taken from reference TRBV28 and TRBJ1-4, reads DVKVTQSSRYLVKRTGEKVFLECVQDMDHENMFWYRQDPGLGLRLIYFSYDVKMKEKGDIPEGYSVSREKKERFSLILESASTNQTSMYLCASSLRSRTVDEKLFFGSGTQLSVL.

This chain connects TRBV27 to TRBJ1-4; 7 nucleotides match TRBD1. The CDR3 extends over 15 amino acids. The germline CDR1 and CDR2 sequences are MNHEY and SMNVEV (reference sequence). V lost 4 bases to trimming and J lost 4 bases; unmatched junction nucleotides: 6. CDR3 nucleotide sequence: TGTGCCAGCAGTTCCAGACAGGGTGATAATGAAAAACTGTTTTTT. Protein sequence: CASSSRQGDNEKLFF.

The CDR3 DNA reads as TGTGCCAGCAGCGCCAGCGGGGTTCCCTACGAGCAGTACTTC. This translates into CASSASGVPYEQYF. The V call is TRBV7-9, the J call TRBJ2-7, with TRBD2 matching over 7 bases. Germline V CDR1 and CDR2: SEHNR, FQNEAQ (reference sequence). The length of the CDR3 is 14 residues. V trimming: 5 bases; J trimming: 2 bases; junction bases outside the gene matches: 6.

CDR3 coding DNA: TGCGCCAGCAGCCAAGTTGGGCGCTTCAATGAGCAGTTCTTC. It yields the protein CASSQVGRFNEQFF. The chain is built from TRBV4-1 and TRBJ2-1; no definite D call. Germline CDR1 MGHRA, CDR2 YSYEKL. The V end was cut by 1 base, the J end by 6 bases, with 10 bases between. The CDR3 consists of 14 residues.

The chain has TRBV4-1 and TRBJ2-1; 8 bases map to TRBD2. CDR3 length: 15 amino acids. Germline CDR1 and CDR2: MGHRA and YSYEKL. J was trimmed by 8 bases and V by 4 bases; bases with no gene match: 10. CDR3 in DNA: TGCGCCAGCAGCCCCCAGGGACTAGTGAGGGATGAGCAGTTCTTC. Amino acids: CASSPQGLVRDEQFF.

The chain joins TRBV19 to TRBJ2-7; D is perhaps TRBD1 (7 bases). Deletions cut 4 bases from V and 6 bases from J, with 16 bases between. The V gene's germline CDR1 is LNHDA and CDR2 SQIVND (reference sequence). This CDR3 has 14 residues. The CDR3: CASSTRQGGSEQYF. The DNA for the CDR3 is TGTGCCAGTAGTACTCGACAGGGAGGAAGCGAGCAGTACTTC.

The rearrangement joins TRBV27 to TRBJ1-2, with 7 positions matching TRBD1. The junction had 3 bases not matched to a gene; V was cut back by 6 bases and J by 5 bases. This CDR3 has 12 amino acids. Germline loops: CDR1 MNHEY, CDR2 SMNVEV (reference sequence). The CDR3 DNA is TGTGCCAGCAGACAGGGGCGTTATGGCTACACCTTC. Protein product: CASRQGRYGYTF.

The chain recombines TRBV9 with TRBJ2-3; D may be TRBD2 (7 bases). This CDR3 contains 15 residues. The germline V gene has CDR1 SGDLS and CDR2 YYNGEE. V was cut by 6 bases and J by 7 bases, with 21 bases left in between. CDR3 residues: CASNPGGGDGNTQYF. DNA of the CDR3: TGTGCCAGCAACCCAGGAGGGGGGGACGGGAATACGCAGTATTTT.

This chain connects TRBV5-4 to TRBJ2-7; D possibly corresponds to TRBD2 (6 bases). The germline V and J ends were trimmed by 4 bases and 3 bases, with 11 bases remaining between them. The germline V gene encodes CDR1 SGHNT and CDR2 YYREEE (reference sequence). The CDR3 is made up of 13 amino acids. CDR3: CASSPGTYYEQYF. CDR3 sequence (DNA): TGTGCCAGCAGCCCAGGGACTTACTACGAGCAGTACTTC.

CDR3 region: CASSAGDSKYNEQFF. The DNA of the CDR3 is TGTGCCAGCAGCGCCGGAGACAGTAAATACAATGAGCAGTTCTTC. The genes are TRBV11-3 and TRBJ2-1; D possibly corresponds to TRBD1 (5 bases). V shed 5 bases and J shed 4 bases, with 15 bases lying between them. Germline assignment: CDR1 SGHNT and CDR2 YENEEA. The CDR3 loop spans 15 amino acids.

The V gene is TRBV9, the J gene TRBJ1-2, with D possibly being TRBD1 (5 bases). Between the trimmed V and J ends, which lost 4 bases and 8 bases, there was a span of 15 bases. Germline V gene data show CDR1 as SGDLS and CDR2 as YYNGEE. The CDR3 is made up of 13 amino acids. CDR3 in amino acids: CASSPSQGIGYTF. The DNA for the CDR3 is TGTGCCAGCAGCCCATCTCAGGGAATAGGCTACACCTTC.

The rearrangement links TRBV18 to TRBJ2-7; unclear D gene. CDR1 and CDR2 from the germline V gene are KGHSH and LQKENI. This CDR3 comprises 10 residues. The V end lost 5 bases, the J end lost 5 bases, and 4 bases lay between the germline ends. The CDR3 loop is CASSGNEQYF. The CDR3 nucleotides are TGTGCCAGCTCAGGCAACGAGCAGTACTTC.

This clone was observed once. The chain has TRBV10-1 and TRBJ2-1, with TRBD2 identical over 8 bases. CDR3 size: 16 residues. The V segment lost 2 bases and the J segment 9 bases; nucleotides outside the gene matches: 12. Per germline, CDR1 WNHNN and CDR2 SYGVQD (reference sequence). CDR3 protein: CASSEKLAGINGEQFF. The CDR3 DNA follows: TGCGCCAGCAGTGAGAAATTAGCGGGAATTAATGGTGAGCAGTTCTTC.